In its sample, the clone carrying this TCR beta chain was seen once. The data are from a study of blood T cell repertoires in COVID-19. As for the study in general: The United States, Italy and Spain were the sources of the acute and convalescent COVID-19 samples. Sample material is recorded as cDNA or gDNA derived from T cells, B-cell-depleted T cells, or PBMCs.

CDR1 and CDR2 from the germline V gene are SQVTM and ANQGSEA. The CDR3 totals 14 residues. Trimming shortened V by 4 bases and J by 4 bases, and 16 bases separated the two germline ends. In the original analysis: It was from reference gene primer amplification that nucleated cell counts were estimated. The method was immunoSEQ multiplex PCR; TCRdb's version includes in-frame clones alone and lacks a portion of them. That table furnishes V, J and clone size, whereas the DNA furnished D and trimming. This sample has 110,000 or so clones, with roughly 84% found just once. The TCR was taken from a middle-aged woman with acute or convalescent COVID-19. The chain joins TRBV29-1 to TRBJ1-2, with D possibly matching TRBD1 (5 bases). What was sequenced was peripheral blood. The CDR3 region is CSVARGTESYGYTF. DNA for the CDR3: TGCAGCGTTGCGCGGGGCACGGAGAGCTATGGCTACACCTTC.